This T cell receptor (beta chain) was identified during a study of blood T cell repertoires in COVID-19. Background on the study: Samples of COVID-19 (acute and convalescent) were obtained from the United States, Italy and Spain. PBMCs, B-cell-depleted T cells, or T cells were the source of the cDNA or gDNA that made up the material.

In the study's own analysis: Cell counts per sample came from amplifying reference gene primers. Here immunoSEQ multiplex PCR was the method, and the copy in TCRdb shows in-frame clones only, minus some. V, J and clone size are those of that table, while D and trimming were read from the DNA. In the table there are around 30,000 clones, over 75% of which are singletons. This CDR3 comprises 13 residues. The V and J ends lost 3 bases and 9 bases respectively, with 12 bases between them. Material: peripheral blood. This clonotype was obtained from a woman in her 70s with active or convalescent COVID-19. This rearrangement joins TRBV12-3 or TRBV12-4 to TRBJ2-1; tentatively, D is TRBD2 (6 bases). CDR3 protein: CASSFKLAGEQFF. The CDR3 bases are TGTGCCAGCAGTTTTAAACTAGCAGGTGAGCAGTTCTTC.